Listed here are 21 T cell receptor beta chains from one sample, sequenced in a study of radiotherapy plus CTLA-4 blockade in lung cancer. The table came from immunoSEQ multiplex PCR; TCRdb's copy has only in-frame clones and leaves some out. The data hold about 36,000 clones, with approximately 77% observed a single time. Source: peripheral blood, taken from a patient treated with radiotherapy plus ipilimumab. Receptor source: a human donor with non-small cell lung cancer who had stable disease on radiotherapy plus ipilimumab.

V is TRBV4-3 and J is TRBJ1-1; D is possibly TRBD1 (5 bases). The ends were cut back, 0 bases at V and 5 bases at J, with 10 bases in the middle. The CDR3 has 14 amino acids. Germline assignment: CDR1 LGHNA and CDR2 YSLEER. CDR3 bases: TGCGCCAGCAGCCAAGATGGAGGGGAAACTGAAGCTTTCTTT. Translating gives CASSQDGGETEAFF.

The CDR3 DNA sequence: TGTGCCAGCAGCTTCGACAGGGTAGGATCACCCCTCCACTTT. Encoded protein: CASSFDRVGSPLHF. This chain joins TRBV5-6 and TRBJ1-6; 7 nucleotides match TRBD1. The V segment lost 2 bases and the J segment 10 bases; nucleotides outside the gene matches: 6. The CDR3 sequence is 14 residues long. Germline values: CDR1 SGHDT, CDR2 YYEEEE.

The sample holds a few counts of this clone. V usage is TRBV5-8 and J usage is TRBJ2-7, with D possibly TRBD2 on 7 matching bases. The germline gives CDR1 SGHTS, CDR2 YDEGEE. The germline V and J ends were trimmed by 0 bases and 2 bases, with 12 bases remaining between them. The CDR3 extends over 15 amino acids. CDR3 coding DNA: TGTGCCAGCAGCTTGGAGGGGGGGGCCACCTACGAGCAGTACTTC. Translation: CASSLEGGATYEQYF. The variable domain in full, completed from reference TRBV5-8 and TRBJ2-7, reads EAGVTQSPTHLIKTRGQQATLRCSPISGHTSVYWYQQALGLGLQFLLWYDEGEERNRGNFPPRFSGRQFPNYSSELNVNALELEDSALYLCASSLEGGATYEQYFGPGTRLTVT.

This clone was seen only a few times. This chain uses TRBV4-3 with TRBJ1-1; D might be TRBD1 (6 bases). The CDR3 contains 15 residues. Trimming cost V 1 base and J 2 bases, with 11 bases left between them. From germline, CDR1 is LGHNA and CDR2 YSLEER. CDR3 sequence: CASSQAGTSNTEAFF. CDR3 nucleotides: TGCGCCAGCAGCCAAGCCGGGACATCCAACACTGAAGCTTTCTTT.

In this sample, this clone turned up a few times. In the same sample, other DNA sequences code for this CDR3. The rearrangement uses TRBV5-1 and TRBJ1-1, with a possible D match to TRBD1 (5 bases). Looked up from germline, CDR1 is SGHRS and CDR2 is YFSETQ. The CDR3 covers 15 residues. Trimming removed 3 bases at V and 1 base at J, with 13 bases between. For the CDR3, the DNA is TGCGCCAGCAGCTCGGGGCGGGGACCGAACACTGAAGCTTTCTTT. This codes for CASSSGRGPNTEAFF.

This clone was counted a few times. The chain has TRBV29-1 and TRBJ1-5; unclear D gene. This CDR3 is built from 14 residues. CDR1 is SQVTM, CDR2 ANQGSEA, per germline. V lost 4 bases to trimming and J lost 3 bases, with 13 bases between them. This CDR3 is CSVGTGSFNQPQHF. In DNA form, the CDR3 reads TGCAGCGTTGGAACCGGGAGCTTCAATCAGCCCCAGCATTTT.

The sample holds a few counts of this clone. The chain employs TRBV25-1 and TRBJ2-1, with a weak D call TRBD1 (5 bases). Germline CDR1 reads MGHDK; CDR2 reads SYGVNS. The CDR3 has 15 residues. V gave up 2 bases and J gave up 5 bases, with 13 bases separating them. CDR3 sequence (DNA): TGTGCCAGCAGTGAAGTTGGGGCTTGGGACAATGAGCAGTTCTTC. Residues: CASSEVGAWDNEQFF. The full variable domain, with the rest looked up from reference TRBV25-1 and TRBJ2-1, is EADIYQTPRYLVIGTGKKITLECSQTMGHDKMYWYQQDPGMELHLIHYSYGVNSTEKGDLSSESTVSRIRTEHFPLTLESARPSHTSQYLCASSEVGAWDNEQFFGPGTRLTVL.

Here the CDR3 DNA reads TGTGCCAGCACGCGGGGCAGATATCAGCCCCAGCATTTT. As protein: CASTRGRYQPQHF. The V gene is TRBV6-6, the J gene TRBJ1-5, with D perhaps matching TRBD1 (5 bases). This CDR3 has 13 residues. The V and J ends lost 7 bases and 5 bases respectively, with 12 bases between them. CDR1 is MNHNY and CDR2 is SVGAGI in the germline V gene (reference sequence).

The chain is built from TRBV5-8 and TRBJ1-3; TRBD1 agrees at 7 bases. V was pared by 1 base and J by 0 bases, with 7 bases of the junction left unmatched. Germline-derived CDR1 and CDR2 are SGHTS and YDEGEE. CDR3 length equals 17 residues. The DNA for the CDR3 is TGTGCCAGCAGCTTGCTGGGACAGTTCATCTCTGGAAACACCATATATTTT. Translated, it gives CASSLLGQFISGNTIYF.

V gene TRBV5-1 combines with J gene TRBJ1-1; D is unclear. V was trimmed by 5 bases and J by 3 bases, leaving 14 bases between them. CDR3 length equals 14 residues. Germline-derived CDR1 and CDR2 are SGHRS and YFSETQ. The CDR3 coding sequence is TGCGCCAGCAGTCGACCGGGTTTAGACACTGAAGCTTTCTTT. As protein: CASSRPGLDTEAFF.

The table lists this clone with a few counts. The chain combines TRBV6-5 with TRBJ1-1; 10 bases line up with TRBD1. Germline CDR1 reads MNHEY; CDR2 reads SVGAGI. This CDR3 spans 13 amino acids. V was pared by 2 bases and J by 8 bases, with 2 bases of the junction left unmatched. This CDR3 is CASSYGQGVEAFF. The CDR3 nucleotides are TGTGCCAGCAGTTACGGACAGGGGGTCGAAGCTTTCTTT.

The chain is built from TRBV10-3 and TRBJ2-7, with TRBD1 matching over 7 bases. CDR1 and CDR2 (germline): ENHRY, SYGVKD. Germline trimming cut 5 bases from V and 1 base from J; bases unmatched to any gene: 8. This CDR3 contains 15 residues. In DNA, the CDR3 is TGTGCCATCAGTTCGGGACAGCGAGGGTCCTACGAGCAGTACTTC. Amino acid sequence: CAISSGQRGSYEQYF.

This clone was detected only once. The rearrangement links TRBV19 to TRBJ2-5, with a weak D call TRBD1 (7 bases). Germline loops: CDR1 LNHDA, CDR2 SQIVND (reference sequence). The CDR3 covers 15 residues. With 6 bases removed from V and 2 bases from J, the gap between germline ends came to 16 bases. CDR3 sequence: CASSGGQTRQETQYF. In DNA, the CDR3 is TGTGCCAGTAGCGGGGGACAGACGAGACAAGAGACCCAGTACTTC.

This clone was seen just once. CDR3 residues: CASSPGPRVGEKLFF. DNA for the CDR3: TGTGCCAGCTCACCAGGTCCCAGGGTGGGTGAAAAACTGTTTTTT. This chain joins TRBV18 and TRBJ1-4, with a weak D call TRBD1 (5 bases). The CDR3 consists of 15 residues. The ends were cut back, 2 bases at V and 7 bases at J, with 14 bases in the middle. Per the germline V gene, CDR1 is KGHSH and CDR2 is LQKENI.

Concerning this clone itself: The junction departs from the called germline gene at one end, perhaps through a read error. This chain connects TRBV7-2 to TRBJ2-7, with 9 nucleotides matching TRBD1. CDR1 is SGHTA and CDR2 is FQGNSA in the germline V gene. CDR3 length: 15 amino acids. Here the CDR3 reads CASSPGQGSSYEQCF. CDR3 in DNA: TGTGCCAGCAGCCCCGGACAGGGGAGCTCCTACGAGCAGTGCTTC. The full variable domain, with the rest looked up from reference TRBV7-2 and TRBJ2-7, is GAGVSQSPSNKVTEKGKDVELRCDPISGHTALYWYRQSLGQGLEFLIYFQGNSAPDKSGLPSDRFSAERTGGSVSTLTIQRTQQEDSAVYLCASSPGQGSSYEQCFGPGTRLTVT.

The chain has TRBV4-3 and TRBJ2-7; D gene ambiguous. Germline loops: CDR1 LGHNA, CDR2 YSLEER. V was cut by 1 base and J by 0 bases, with 10 bases left in between. CDR3 length: 15 residues. The CDR3 DNA follows: TGCGCCAGCAGCCAAGTGAGGCAGAGCTCCTACGAGCAGTACTTC. Translation: CASSQVRQSSYEQYF.

This chain joins TRBV14 and TRBJ2-7, with 10 bases that match TRBD1. There are 14 residues in the CDR3. J gave up 3 bases and V 5 bases, and 4 bases lay outside the gene matches. The germline V gene has CDR1 SGHDN and CDR2 FVKESK. This chain's CDR3 is CASSEGQGYYEQYF. CDR3 sequence (DNA): TGTGCCAGCAGCGAGGGACAGGGGTACTACGAGCAGTACTTC.

This clone appeared a single time. The V and J genes are TRBV5-1 and TRBJ1-2; 9 bases are shared with TRBD1. The J segment lost 5 bases and the V segment lost 3 bases, leaving 11 bases of the junction unmatched. Germline CDR1 and CDR2: SGHRS and YFSETQ. CDR3 size: 16 residues. The CDR3 reads CASSSVSRDRVYGYTF. For the CDR3, the DNA is TGCGCCAGCAGCTCGGTCAGCCGGGACAGGGTTTATGGCTACACCTTC.

The genes are TRBV28 and TRBJ2-2, with 8 positions matching TRBD2. This CDR3 has 14 residues. J gave up 7 bases and V 7 bases, and 8 bases lay outside the gene matches. CDR1 is MDHEN, CDR2 SYDVKM, per germline. DNA of the CDR3: TGTGCCAGCACCATAGCGGGGAAGGGCGGGGAGCTGTTTTTT. As protein: CASTIAGKGGELFF.

The V call is TRBV7-8, the J call TRBJ1-2, with D unresolved. This CDR3 contains 13 residues. The V gene lost 4 bases and the J gene lost 7 bases, with 13 bases spanning the gap. The germline gives CDR1 SGHVS, CDR2 FQNEAQ. CDR3 sequence: CASSSPAAIGYTF. The CDR3 region has the DNA TGTGCCAGCAGCTCCCCGGCGGCCATTGGCTACACCTTC.

The chain carries TRBV2 and TRBJ1-4; D is unresolved. The CDR3 runs 14 residues. Germline V CDR1 and CDR2: SNHLY, FYNNEI. The V gene lost 3 bases and the J gene lost 7 bases, with 12 bases spanning the gap. This chain's CDR3 is CASSDDTLSEKLFF. The CDR3 DNA reads as TGTGCCAGCAGTGATGATACCCTGAGTGAAAAACTGTTTTTT.